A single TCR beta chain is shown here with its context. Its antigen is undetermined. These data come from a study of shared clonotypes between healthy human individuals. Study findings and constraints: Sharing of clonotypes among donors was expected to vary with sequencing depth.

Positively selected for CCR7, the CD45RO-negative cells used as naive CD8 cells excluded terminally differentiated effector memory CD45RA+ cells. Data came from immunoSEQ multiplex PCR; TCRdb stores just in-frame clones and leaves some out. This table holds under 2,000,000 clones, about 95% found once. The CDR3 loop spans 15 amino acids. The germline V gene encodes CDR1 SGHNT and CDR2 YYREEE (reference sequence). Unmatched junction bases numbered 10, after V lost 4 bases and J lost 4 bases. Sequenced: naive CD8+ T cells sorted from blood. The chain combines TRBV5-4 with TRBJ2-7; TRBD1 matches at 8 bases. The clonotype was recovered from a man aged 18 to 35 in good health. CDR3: CASSLGQGSGYEQYF. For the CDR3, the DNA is TGTGCCAGCAGCCTAGGACAGGGATCAGGTTACGAGCAGTACTTC.